A selection of T cell receptor beta chains follows, all from one sample in a study of shared clonotypes between healthy human individuals. Here immunoSEQ multiplex PCR was the method, and the copy in TCRdb shows in-frame clones only, minus some. The data hold under 2.5 million clones, with 92% observed a single time. Sequences were obtained from naive CD4+ T cells from PBMCs. The source is a man younger than 35 in good health. Some clones in this sample may be carry-over from other donors' samples. The CDR3 runs from the conserved cysteine through the conserved F or W. Each record gives: clone size, D gene, V gene, J gene, CDR3 protein. D genes are given only for firm matches. Clone sizes are given selectively: once, few, many, or a class where the clone is expanded.

NA	NA	TRBV6-5	TRBJ2-5	CASTPPGEETQYF
NA	NA	TRBV6-5	TRBJ2-7	CASSYVSGDFYEQYF
NA	NA	TRBV27	TRBJ2-6	CASSPHTGTRAGANVLTF
NA	NA	TRBV18	TRBJ1-1	CASSPLESTEAFF
NA	TRBD2	TRBV10-3	TRBJ2-2	CAISDSGRAHTGELFF
NA	NA	TRBV2	TRBJ2-1	CASRGRLVDEQFF
NA	NA	TRBV7-8	TRBJ2-7	CASSLAATSSYEQYF
NA	NA	TRBV7-2	TRBJ2-2	CASSFWWGADLGELFF
once	NA	TRBV28	TRBJ2-7	CASSSPQLGKSSYEQYF
NA	TRBD1	TRBV19	TRBJ1-2	CASRSMGQGRNYGYTF
once	TRBD1	TRBV5-1	TRBJ1-1	CASSLGPYGQGGTEAFF
NA	TRBD1	TRBV18	TRBJ2-1	CASSKSGGYEQFF
NA	TRBD2	TRBV15	TRBJ2-1	CATSREAGEPYNEQFF
NA	TRBD2	TRBV28	TRBJ2-5	CASRVGGTSGTQYF
NA	NA	TRBV30	TRBJ2-7	CAWSGLGSYEQYF
NA	NA	TRBV5-5	TRBJ2-5	CASSPWSETQYF
few	NA	TRBV19	TRBJ1-5	CASSQSNQPQHF
NA	TRBD2	TRBV19	TRBJ2-1	CASSTGLAGYEQFF
once	TRBD2	TRBV7-6	TRBJ2-3	CASNQLAGGRDTQYF
NA	NA	TRBV7-9	TRBJ1-1	CASSLEVSTEAFF
NA	TRBD2	TRBV5-5	TRBJ2-3	CASSLTPWAGGSTDTQYF
NA	NA	TRBV27	TRBJ2-1	CASSSPSVGVHEQFF
NA	NA	TRBV29-1	TRBJ1-4	CSVTLGGNEKLFF
once	TRBD2	TRBV28	TRBJ2-7	CASSTTSGGPYEQYF
NA	NA	TRBV5-5	TRBJ1-2	CASSRTLGIGGYTF
NA	TRBD2	TRBV11-3	TRBJ2-5	CASSWRGEETQYF
NA	NA	TRBV6-1	TRBJ1-5	CASSESRVGDFYGNQPQHF
NA	TRBD2	TRBV5-4	TRBJ2-5	CASSFPAGDQETQYF
NA	NA	TRBV5-1	TRBJ1-4	CASSFNIQGGNEKLFF
NA	NA	TRBV9	TRBJ1-2	CASTPSPVAEDLSYGYTF
NA	NA	TRBV5-6	TRBJ1-3	CASSLAPSSSGNTIYF
NA	NA	TRBV7-8	TRBJ2-3	CASSPREPPDTMQYF
once	TRBD1	TRBV4-1	TRBJ2-1	CASSQDRADRGFSYNEQFF
NA	TRBD1	TRBV29-1	TRBJ1-1	CSVGPGQGVSAFF
NA	NA	TRBV11-2	TRBJ2-1	CASSPLQEQFF
NA	TRBD2	TRBV7-2	TRBJ2-7	CASSLEREVYYEQYF
NA	TRBD2	TRBV14	TRBJ2-3	CASSQGPGGWADTQYF
NA	TRBD1	TRBV7-2	TRBJ1-6	CASSITGTGNSPLHF
NA	NA	TRBV28	TRBJ1-2	CASRRRGFVYGYTF
NA	NA	TRBV10-1	TRBJ2-7	CASSSRGSYEQYF
NA	NA	TRBV6-1	TRBJ2-5	CASSEARQQETQYF
NA	TRBD1	TRBV11-3	TRBJ1-1	CASSPTGDTEAFF
NA	TRBD1	TRBV7-8	TRBJ1-3	CASSPGQESSGNTIYF
few	NA	TRBV29-1	TRBJ1-1	CSHRTQATEAFF
NA	TRBD1	TRBV29-1	TRBJ1-2	CSVSSIGQGVDGYTF
NA	NA	TRBV10-3	TRBJ2-1	CAISGRLGSLYNEQFF